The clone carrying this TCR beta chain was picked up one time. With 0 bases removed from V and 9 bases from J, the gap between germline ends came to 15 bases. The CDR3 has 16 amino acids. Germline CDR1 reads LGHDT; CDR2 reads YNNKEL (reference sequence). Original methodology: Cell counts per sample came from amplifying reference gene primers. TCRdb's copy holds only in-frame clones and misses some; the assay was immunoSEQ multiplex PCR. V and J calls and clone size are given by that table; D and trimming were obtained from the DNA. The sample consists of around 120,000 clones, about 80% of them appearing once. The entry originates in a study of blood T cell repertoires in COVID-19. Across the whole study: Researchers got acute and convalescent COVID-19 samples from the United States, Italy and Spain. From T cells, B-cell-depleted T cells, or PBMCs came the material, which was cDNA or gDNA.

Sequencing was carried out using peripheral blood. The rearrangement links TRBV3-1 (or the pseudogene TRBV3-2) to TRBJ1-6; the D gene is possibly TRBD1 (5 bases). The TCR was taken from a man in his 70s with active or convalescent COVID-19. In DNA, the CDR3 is TGTGCCAGCAGCCAAGAGGGGCAGATCCTTGGTTCACCCCTCCACTTT. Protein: CASSQEGQILGSPLHF.